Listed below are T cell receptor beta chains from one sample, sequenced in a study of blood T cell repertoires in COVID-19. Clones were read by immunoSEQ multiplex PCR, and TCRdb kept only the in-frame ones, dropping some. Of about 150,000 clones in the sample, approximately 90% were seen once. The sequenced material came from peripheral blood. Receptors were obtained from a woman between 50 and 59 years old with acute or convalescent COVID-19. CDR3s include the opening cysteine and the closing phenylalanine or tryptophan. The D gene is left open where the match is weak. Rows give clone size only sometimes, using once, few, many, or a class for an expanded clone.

CDR3 DNA: TGTGCCAGTAGGGAAGGCCCGGCGGTAGATACGCAGTATTTT; CDR3 protein: CASREGPAVDTQYF; CDR3 length: 14; V gene: TRBV19; J gene: TRBJ2-3; clone size: .; D gene: .
CDR3 DNA: TGTGCCAGCAGCCAAGCCGGGACTAGCGCACAAGAGACCCAGTACTTC; CDR3 protein: CASSQAGTSAQETQYF; CDR3 length: 16; V gene: TRBV4-2; J gene: TRBJ2-5; clone size: .; D gene: TRBD2
CDR3 DNA: TGTGCCAGCAGTTTATTCGTGGGACTAGCGGGAGAGATCAATGAGCAGTTCTTC; CDR3 protein: CASSLFVGLAGEINEQFF; CDR3 length: 18; V gene: TRBV27; J gene: TRBJ2-1; clone size: .; D gene: TRBD2
CDR3 DNA: TGTGCCAGCAGTTTGACTTTGGACACTGAAGCTTTCTTT; CDR3 protein: CASSLTLDTEAFF; CDR3 length: 13; V gene: TRBV27; J gene: TRBJ1-1; clone size: once; D gene: .
CDR3 DNA: TGTGCCATCAGTGAGGGGACACAGGGGGAAACCGGGGAGCTGTTTTTT; CDR3 protein: CAISEGTQGETGELFF; CDR3 length: 16; V gene: TRBV10-3; J gene: TRBJ2-2; clone size: .; D gene: TRBD1
CDR3 DNA: TGTGCTAGTGGGACTAGCGGCACCGGGGAGCTGTTTTTT; CDR3 protein: CASGTSGTGELFF; CDR3 length: 13; V gene: TRBV12-5; J gene: TRBJ2-2; clone size: once; D gene: TRBD2
CDR3 DNA: TGTGCCAGCAGCCCGGGGACTAGCGGGCAGTTCTTC; CDR3 protein: CASSPGTSGQFF; CDR3 length: 12; V gene: TRBV3-1/TRBV3-2; J gene: TRBJ2-1; clone size: .; D gene: TRBD2
CDR3 DNA: TGCAGTGCTAGTAGGTCTCTGAGTCACAGGGGTCATCAGCCCCAGCATTTT; CDR3 protein: CSASRSLSHRGHQPQHF; CDR3 length: 17; V gene: TRBV20-1; J gene: TRBJ1-5; clone size: once; D gene: TRBD1
CDR3 DNA: TGTGCCAGCAGTGAAAGGGGACTCGGTAATTCACCCCTCCACTTT; CDR3 protein: CASSERGLGNSPLHF; CDR3 length: 15; V gene: TRBV6-1; J gene: TRBJ1-6; clone size: .; D gene: .
CDR3 DNA: TGTGCCAGCAGCCGGGACTCTTACAATGAGCAGTTCTTC; CDR3 protein: CASSRDSYNEQFF; CDR3 length: 13; V gene: TRBV6-5; J gene: TRBJ2-1; clone size: .; D gene: .
CDR3 DNA: TGCGCCAGCAGCTTCGGGGTGAACACCGGGGAGCTGTTTTTT; CDR3 protein: CASSFGVNTGELFF; CDR3 length: 14; V gene: TRBV5-1; J gene: TRBJ2-2; clone size: .; D gene: .
CDR3 DNA: TGTGCCAGCAAAACACCAGGGGTTAACACTGAAGCTTTCTTT; CDR3 protein: CASKTPGVNTEAFF; CDR3 length: 14; V gene: TRBV7-3; J gene: TRBJ1-1; clone size: few; D gene: .
CDR3 DNA: TGTGCCAGCAGCTTGCGGGGAGGTAATGAAAAACTGTTTTTT; CDR3 protein: CASSLRGGNEKLFF; CDR3 length: 14; V gene: TRBV5-4; J gene: TRBJ1-4; clone size: .; D gene: .
CDR3 DNA: TGTGCCAGCAGCCGAACCCCTGACAGGGCCGGAAACACCATATATTTT; CDR3 protein: CASSRTPDRAGNTIYF; CDR3 length: 16; V gene: TRBV27; J gene: TRBJ1-3; clone size: .; D gene: TRBD1
CDR3 DNA: TGTGCCAGCAGTCCGTCCGGGGGGTACACTGAAGCTTTCTTT; CDR3 protein: CASSPSGGYTEAFF; CDR3 length: 14; V gene: TRBV6-5; J gene: TRBJ1-1; clone size: .; D gene: .
CDR3 DNA: TGTGCCAGCAGCCCAACCGGGACAGGGGGAGAGACCCAGTACTTC; CDR3 protein: CASSPTGTGGETQYF; CDR3 length: 15; V gene: TRBV7-3; J gene: TRBJ2-5; clone size: .; D gene: TRBD1
CDR3 DNA: TGTGCCAGCAGGCAAACAGGGGACGTCTCCTACGAGCAGTACTTC; CDR3 protein: CASRQTGDVSYEQYF; CDR3 length: 15; V gene: TRBV6-5; J gene: TRBJ2-7; clone size: .; D gene: TRBD1
CDR3 DNA: TGTGCCAGCAGTGAGAGGGTGAACACTGAAGCTTTCTTT; CDR3 protein: CASSERVNTEAFF; CDR3 length: 13; V gene: TRBV2; J gene: TRBJ1-1; clone size: .; D gene: .
CDR3 DNA: TGTGCCAGCAGTTTATATATTGCCCCTCAGGGAGGGGGTAATGGCTACACCTTC; CDR3 protein: CASSLYIAPQGGGNGYTF; CDR3 length: 18; V gene: TRBV27; J gene: TRBJ1-2; clone size: once; D gene: .
CDR3 DNA: TGCAGCGTTGGGACTAGCGGGAGGGGAGAGCAGTTCTTC; CDR3 protein: CSVGTSGRGEQFF; CDR3 length: 13; V gene: TRBV29-1; J gene: TRBJ2-1; clone size: .; D gene: TRBD2
CDR3 DNA: TGCAGCGTTGAAGGGGGGCGGACAGCCCACACTGAAGCTTTCTTT; CDR3 protein: CSVEGGRTAHTEAFF; CDR3 length: 15; V gene: TRBV29-1; J gene: TRBJ1-1; clone size: .; D gene: .
CDR3 DNA: TGTGCCAGTAGCGAAGGGAGACTAGCGGGGTTCAATGAGCAGTTCTTC; CDR3 protein: CASSEGRLAGFNEQFF; CDR3 length: 16; V gene: TRBV19; J gene: TRBJ2-1; clone size: .; D gene: TRBD2
CDR3 DNA: TGTGCCAGCAGTCCCCAGACTAGCGGGGGATACAATGAGCAGTTCTTC; CDR3 protein: CASSPQTSGGYNEQFF; CDR3 length: 16; V gene: TRBV28; J gene: TRBJ2-1; clone size: .; D gene: TRBD2
CDR3 DNA: TGTGCCAGCAGCTCGCACAGGGGGGAGAACTATGGCTACACCTTC; CDR3 protein: CASSSHRGENYGYTF; CDR3 length: 15; V gene: TRBV7-9; J gene: TRBJ1-2; clone size: .; D gene: TRBD1
CDR3 DNA: TGTGCCAGCAGCCCCAGGGTGGTAGCGGGGTCCTACGAGCAGTACTTC; CDR3 protein: CASSPRVVAGSYEQYF; CDR3 length: 16; V gene: TRBV2; J gene: TRBJ2-7; clone size: .; D gene: TRBD2
CDR3 DNA: TGTGCCTGGATATCTTCCGTAAACACTGAAGCTTTCTTT; CDR3 protein: CAWISSVNTEAFF; CDR3 length: 13; V gene: TRBV30; J gene: TRBJ1-1; clone size: .; D gene: .
CDR3 DNA: TGTGCCAGCAGCTTAGAAAAGCGGGGGGACTACAATGAGCAGTTCTTC; CDR3 protein: CASSLEKRGDYNEQFF; CDR3 length: 16; V gene: TRBV7-7; J gene: TRBJ2-1; clone size: .; D gene: TRBD2
CDR3 DNA: TGTGCCAGCAGCTCCCTCCCCCGGGGAGGGGATACGCAGTATTTT; CDR3 protein: CASSSLPRGGDTQYF; CDR3 length: 15; V gene: TRBV7-2; J gene: TRBJ2-3; clone size: .; D gene: TRBD2
CDR3 DNA: TGTGCCAGTAGGACTAGCGACAGCTCCTACGAGCAGTACTTC; CDR3 protein: CASRTSDSSYEQYF; CDR3 length: 14; V gene: TRBV19; J gene: TRBJ2-7; clone size: few; D gene: TRBD2
CDR3 DNA: TGTGCCAGCAGCCAAGAGGAAGCCGGGTTATCTGAAGCTTTCTTT; CDR3 protein: CASSQEEAGLSEAFF; CDR3 length: 15; V gene: TRBV4-2; J gene: TRBJ1-1; clone size: .; D gene: .
CDR3 DNA: TGTGCCAGTAGTCTCCAGGGTTTGAACACTGAAGCTTTCTTT; CDR3 protein: CASSLQGLNTEAFF; CDR3 length: 14; V gene: TRBV19; J gene: TRBJ1-1; clone size: .; D gene: .
CDR3 DNA: TGCGCCAGCAGCTTGTTCGACAGGGGAGGCGAGCAGTACTTC; CDR3 protein: CASSLFDRGGEQYF; CDR3 length: 14; V gene: TRBV5-1; J gene: TRBJ2-7; clone size: once; D gene: TRBD1
CDR3 DNA: TGTGCCACCAGTGCCAGGGGGGCACGATCCTATGGCTACACCTTC; CDR3 protein: CATSARGARSYGYTF; CDR3 length: 15; V gene: TRBV24-1; J gene: TRBJ1-2; clone size: once; D gene: TRBD1
CDR3 DNA: TGTGCCAGCAGCAGAGGGCGGTACACTGAAGCTTTCTTT; CDR3 protein: CASSRGRYTEAFF; CDR3 length: 13; V gene: TRBV11-3; J gene: TRBJ1-1; clone size: .; D gene: .
CDR3 DNA: TGTGCCAGCAGTTTATGGAGAAACACTGAAGCTTTCTTT; CDR3 protein: CASSLWRNTEAFF; CDR3 length: 13; V gene: TRBV12-3/TRBV12-4; J gene: TRBJ1-1; clone size: .; D gene: .
CDR3 DNA: TGTGCCAGCACCCCCGGGACAGGGTTAAATCAGCCCCAGCATTTT; CDR3 protein: CASTPGTGLNQPQHF; CDR3 length: 15; V gene: TRBV19; J gene: TRBJ1-5; clone size: once; D gene: TRBD1
CDR3 DNA: TGTGCCAGCAGTTTAAGCCCCTTCAAGAATTCACCCCTCCACTTT; CDR3 protein: CASSLSPFKNSPLHF; CDR3 length: 15; V gene: TRBV5-8; J gene: TRBJ1-6; clone size: .; D gene: .
CDR3 DNA: TGTGCCAGCAGCTACCAACGGGGAGATACGCAGTATTTT; CDR3 protein: CASSYQRGDTQYF; CDR3 length: 13; V gene: TRBV7-6; J gene: TRBJ2-3; clone size: .; D gene: .
CDR3 DNA: TGTGCCAGTAGTAGAACGGTGGCAGGGCGCGCTGGGGCCAACGTCCTGACTTTC; CDR3 protein: CASSRTVAGRAGANVLTF; CDR3 length: 18; V gene: TRBV19; J gene: TRBJ2-6; clone size: once; D gene: .
CDR3 DNA: TGCGCCAGCAGCTTGTACTCCCCATTCGAGAGCTTCGCAGATACGCAGTATTTT; CDR3 protein: CASSLYSPFESFADTQYF; CDR3 length: 18; V gene: TRBV5-1; J gene: TRBJ2-3; clone size: .; D gene: .
CDR3 DNA: TGTGCCAGCAGTTTTCCCAGGGCCAGCAATCAGCCCCAGCATTTT; CDR3 protein: CASSFPRASNQPQHF; CDR3 length: 15; V gene: TRBV28; J gene: TRBJ1-5; clone size: .; D gene: .